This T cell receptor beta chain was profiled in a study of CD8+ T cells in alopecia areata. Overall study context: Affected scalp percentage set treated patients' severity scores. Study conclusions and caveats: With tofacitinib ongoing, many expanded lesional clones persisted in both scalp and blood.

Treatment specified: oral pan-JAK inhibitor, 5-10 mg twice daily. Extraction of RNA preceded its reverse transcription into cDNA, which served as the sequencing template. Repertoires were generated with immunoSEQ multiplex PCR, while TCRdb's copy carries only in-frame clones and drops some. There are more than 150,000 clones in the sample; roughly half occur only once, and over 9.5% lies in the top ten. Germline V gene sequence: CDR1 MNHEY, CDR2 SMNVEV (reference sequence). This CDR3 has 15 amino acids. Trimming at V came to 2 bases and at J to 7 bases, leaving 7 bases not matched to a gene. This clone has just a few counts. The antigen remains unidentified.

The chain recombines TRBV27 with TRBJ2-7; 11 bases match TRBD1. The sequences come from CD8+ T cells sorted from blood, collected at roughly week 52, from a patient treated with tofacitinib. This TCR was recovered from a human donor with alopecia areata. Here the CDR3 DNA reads TGTGCCAGCAGTTTACCCTCGGACAGGGGGCGTGAGCAGTACTTC. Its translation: CASSLPSDRGREQYF.